Ten or more counts support the clone carrying this TCR beta chain. Its target is not known. Every sample had a minimum of 6 million PBMCs isolated. The data originate from a study of blood T cells in healthy people across ages. V lost 2 bases, J lost 8 bases, and 16 bases lay in between. The CDR3 loop spans 15 amino acids. The germline CDR1 and CDR2 sequences are MNHNY and SVGAGI (reference sequence). Whole-study findings and limits: A strong correlation between TCR beta diversity and naive T cell percentage was seen. Per-million-T-cell TCR beta diversity fell roughly linearly with age. The study lacked donor CMV status, which possibly confounded expanded clonotype changes.

Through a sample-barcoded 5' primer and a J-beta primer mix, a second PCR was run for roughly 7 to 11 cycles. TCRdb independently ran MiXCR on the 5' RACE reads; one entry per CDR3 protein. The data show 650,000 to 700,000 distinct CDR3 sequences, about 50% seen once. This sequence originates from a woman of 80 years or more in good health. J is TRBJ2-1 and V is TRBV6-6, with TRBD2 as a possible D gene (5 bases). Sequencing input: blood. The CDR3 DNA reads TGTGCCAGCAGTTACGGGCAGGCCCGGCGGGATGAGCAGTTCTTC. Translation: CASSYGQARRDEQFF.